Listed below are T cell receptor beta chains from one sample, sequenced in a study of cytomegalovirus exposure and HLA in healthy donors. Libraries were prepared by immunoSEQ multiplex PCR; TCRdb keeps only in-frame clonotypes and omits some of them. The table has some 220,000 clones, more than 70% seen once. The sample comprised PBMCs. The receptors were gathered from a boy aged 5 to 17 in good health and CMV-seronegative. Both conserved end residues are trimmed from each CDR3. Size is stated for part of the rows, as once, few or many counts, or as a class when the clone is expanded.

size | J | V | CDR3
few | TRBJ2-7 | TRBV4-1 | ASSQVSTAPYEQY
- | TRBJ2-7 | TRBV7-9 | ASSARLAGGYEQY
- | TRBJ1-6 | TRBV29-1 | SVVKNGTAGNSPLH
- | TRBJ2-1 | TRBV10-1 | ASSESGTDNEQF
- | TRBJ2-7 | TRBV9 | ASSVGTGSEQY
- | - | TRBV29-1 | SVVTSGTYEQY
- | TRBJ2-3 | TRBV11-2 | ASSLSGGGRKDTQY
- | TRBJ2-7 | TRBV19 | ASSTLRTGGFGYEQY
few | TRBJ2-5 | TRBV9 | ASSVVGTSGGRETQY
- | TRBJ1-2 | TRBV27 | ASAPGTDYGYT
- | TRBJ1-6 | TRBV4-1 | ASSQGWGQGGSPLH
- | TRBJ2-7 | TRBV11-2 | ASSPQPRYEQY
- | TRBJ2-6 | TRBV7-9 | ASSSTGGRTGANVLT
- | TRBJ1-6 | TRBV7-3 | ASSMGQEGGSPLH
- | TRBJ2-3 | TRBV27 | ASRPTSTDTQY
- | TRBJ1-2 | TRBV2 | ASMGPTTGDNYGYT
once | TRBJ2-7 | TRBV2 | ASSATGDYEQY
few | TRBJ2-3 | TRBV27 | ASSFTRGTTDTQY
- | TRBJ2-7 | TRBV6-1 | ASSELGQWGYEQY
- | TRBJ2-3 | TRBV10-1 | ASSDLSAGQSTDTQY
- | TRBJ2-1 | TRBV4-1 | ASSQAPLAGKVKSEQF
- | TRBJ2-7 | TRBV10-3 | AISERGSTHQGEQY
few | - | TRBV11-3 | ASSFGGGRNEQY
- | TRBJ2-7 | TRBV11-2 | ASSRQGYEQY
- | TRBJ1-2 | TRBV5-1 | ASSRGDRGLPHGYT
- | TRBJ1-2 | TRBV5-1 | ASSSGQGGYGYT
once | TRBJ1-1 | TRBV7-9 | ASSGGQGTEAF